This entry concerns a single TCR beta chain. What it recognizes is unknown. The data are from a study of PD-1 blockade in classical Hodgkin lymphoma. Whole-study findings and limits: Partial responders and progressors had significantly lower baseline TCR diversity.

Using immunoSEQ multiplex PCR, the repertoire was profiled, and TCRdb retains in-frame clones only, with some absent. In the table there are about 94,000 clones, 89% of which are singletons. In every patient, relapse followed autologous stem cell transplantation, while exposure to brentuximab vedotin differed. Complete response, partial response or progressive disease made up the best responses. J gave up 2 bases and V 0 bases, and 8 bases lay outside the gene matches. In germline, CDR1 is SGHRS, CDR2 YFSETQ. This CDR3 spans 16 amino acids. This clonotype was obtained from a human donor with classical Hodgkin lymphoma. The gene calls are TRBV5-1 and TRBJ2-7, with TRBD2 matching over 7 bases. Specimen: peripheral blood mononuclear cells (PBMCs), collected before the second cycle of nivolumab. The CDR3 sequence: CASSLVGTTSTYEQYF. In DNA form, the CDR3 reads TGCGCCAGCAGCTTGGTTGGGACTACCTCAACCTACGAGCAGTACTTC.